The entry below describes one T cell receptor (beta chain). Sequenced by immunoSEQ multiplex PCR; TCRdb stores in-frame clones only, minus some. The data contain approximately 75,000 clones, around 97% of them singletons. The sample belongs to a study of technical replicates of blood from several donors. Per germline, CDR1 SGHVS and CDR2 FQNEAQ. V was pared by 8 bases and J by 4 bases, with 5 bases of the junction left unmatched. CDR3 size: 14 residues. This clonotype was obtained from a human donor in good health. The chain links TRBV7-8 to TRBJ1-6, with TRBD1 matching over 7 bases. Sample: T cells isolated from PBMCs. CDR3 sequence (DNA): TGTGCCAGCGGGACAGCCGGGTATAATTCACCCCTCCACTTT. It translates to CASGTAGYNSPLHF.